This entry is about one T cell receptor beta chain. This record belongs to a study of cytomegalovirus exposure and HLA in healthy donors. The PCR used 60 Vbeta and 13 Jbeta primers. The assay was immunoSEQ multiplex PCR, and TCRdb's table has in-frame clones only and misses some. The sample lists nearly 110,000 clones, 74% occurring once. Input material: PBMCs. The origin of this receptor is a woman aged 40 to 50 in good health and CMV-seropositive.

The CDR3 here is CASSLGVRAQPRVDNEQFF. In DNA, the CDR3 is TGTGCCAGCAGCTTGGGGGTCAGGGCACAGCCTAGGGTGGACAATGAGCAGTTCTTC. The chain is built from TRBV5-6 and TRBJ2-1, with D maybe TRBD1 (5 bases). The CDR3 sequence is 19 residues long. The V gene's germline CDR1 is SGHDT and CDR2 YYEEEE. V lost 0 bases, J lost 5 bases, and 24 bases lay in between. Full variable domain (missing parts from reference TRBV5-6 and TRBJ2-1): DAGVTQSPTHLIKTRGQQVTLRCSPKSGHDTVSWYQQALGQGPQFIFQYYEEEERQRGNFPDRFSGHQFPNYSSELNVNALLLGDSALYLCASSLGVRAQPRVDNEQFFGPGTRLTVL.